In its sample, the clone carrying this T cell receptor (beta chain) was seen a few times. Its antigen is still unknown. This specimen comes from a study of shared clonotypes between healthy human individuals. Study results and limitations: In this cohort, only blood was sampled, and tissue repertoires likely differ.

The CDR3 consists of 14 residues. Trimming removed 3 bases at V and 6 bases at J, with 9 bases between. The germline CDR1 and CDR2 sequences are SGHAT and FQNNGV. The data were produced by immunoSEQ multiplex PCR, yet TCRdb's version contains in-frame clones alone and is incomplete. This sample has some 2,100,000 clones, with roughly 95% found just once. The chain has TRBV11-2 and TRBJ1-6; no clear D gene. This TCR came from a man aged 18-30 years in good health. The sequenced material came from naive CD4+ T cells sorted from blood. Sample subset: CD45RA+ positively selected. This chain's CDR3 is CASSLLQTNSPLHF. The DNA of the CDR3 is TGTGCCAGCAGCTTGTTACAGACTAATTCACCCCTCCACTTT.